Listed below are T cell receptor beta chains from one sample, sequenced in a study of graft-versus-host responses after intestinal transplantation. The method was immunoSEQ multiplex PCR; TCRdb's version includes in-frame clones alone and lacks a portion of them. Seen here are tens of thousands of clones, just under 95% observed once, and the top ten hold approximately 1.4%. The source material was PBMCs, sampled 335 days after intestinal transplant. Every receptor here comes from a human patient who received an intestinal transplant, so some T cells may come from the graft donor. Each CDR3 is given with its conserved first and last residue. The D gene is left open where the match is weak.

d_call v_call cdr3_aa
. TRBV6-6 CASSYGQHSNQPQHF
. TRBV29-1 CSVSQGGYTF
. TRBV7-9 CASSLDYFDTEAFF
. TRBV15 CATSRGGQLGRYEQYF
. TRBV27 CASSLDRAETQYF
. TRBV12-5 CASGLVAGYNEQFF
. TRBV6-5 CASSYPGDEQYF
. TRBV11-2 CASSLGLAWEQYF
. TRBV30 CAWSSGHGTETQYF
. TRBV10-3 CAISESSRGGSTDTQYF
. TRBV6-5 CASSSLTVNEPQHF
TRBD1 TRBV2 CASTSTGRNTEAFF
. TRBV6-5 CASNPRGALNQPQHF
. TRBV19 CASSSLGARGRSDTQYF
TRBD2 TRBV6-1 CATDTSGGSYEQYF
TRBD2 TRBV19 CASSAQPKGLDEETQYF
. TRBV19 CASSSSGTTNEKLFF
. TRBV29-1 CSVENIVAKNIQYF
. TRBV11-2 CASSLDHPGDTQYF
TRBD2 TRBV7-3 CASSIGGRARSTDTQYF
. TRBV2 CASSDWDSTDTQYF
TRBD1 TRBV30 CAWRKQGRTEAFF
TRBD1 TRBV19 CASTPGTGDIYRYTF
TRBD2 TRBV11-2 CASSSPGGVTTDTQYF
. TRBV5-1 CASSLEPDGNTEAFF
. TRBV29-1 CSVEQESSYNEQFF
. TRBV18 CASSPWGFYSPLHF
. TRBV5-6 CASSQLRNLYSYEQYF
. TRBV5-5 CASSPHQGPINSPLHF
TRBD1 TRBV12-5 CASGQGTGNTGELFF
TRBD1 TRBV7-8 CASSLERGRQYF
TRBD1 TRBV9 CASSARTGGNSPLHF
. TRBV5-4 CASSRGTRAHEQYF
. TRBV27 CASSLRQKRYGYTF
. TRBV7-6 CASSLGDLETQYF
. TRBV5-1 CASNQGSGNTEAFF
. TRBV6-1 CASSERPREVPKTQYF
. TRBV5-1 CASSLVKSSYNEQFF
. TRBV7-6 CASSLDLGDTIYF
TRBD1 TRBV14 CASSHLGDREANIQYF
. TRBV5-1 CASSYSRDYGYTF
. TRBV4-1 CASSQQGLHVLTF
. TRBV6-6 CASSYGLGGSYEQYF
. TRBV6-5 CASSYSNFGRGYEQYF
. TRBV10-1 CASSSLSGNTIYF
. TRBV6-5 CASRPGDSNQPQHF
. TRBV5-5 CASSPNRAKGAQHF
. TRBV6-1 CASRYAVATNEKLFF
. TRBV5-4 CASTPGGLQETQYF
. TRBV6-1 CASSENPGQYHSTDTQYF
. TRBV6-6 CASSYWGRAEAFF
TRBD1 TRBV27 CASSTRDRGQNEQFF
. TRBV7-9 CASSYMGGSNYGYTF
. TRBV6-5 CASRGGSYNSPLHF